The 29 T cell receptor beta chains given below trace back to one sample, sequenced in a study of CD8+ T cells in alopecia areata. As the sequencing template, cDNA was produced by extracting RNA and reverse transcribing it. Repertoires were generated with immunoSEQ multiplex PCR, while TCRdb's copy carries only in-frame clones and drops some. In the table there are 190,000 or so clones, under 60% of which are singletons. Noted treatment: oral pan-JAK inhibitor, 5-10 mg twice daily. Sequenced material: CD8+ T cells sorted from blood, taken at week 24, from a patient treated with tofacitinib. These receptors all stem from a human donor with alopecia areata.

CDR3 DNA: TGCAGCGTTGTGGCGGTAAACATTCAGTACTTC. Encoded protein: CSVVAVNIQYF. The chain uses TRBV29-1 and TRBJ2-4; the D is unclear. Germline V gives CDR1 SQVTM, CDR2 ANQGSEA. Trimming removed 4 bases from V and 6 bases from J, with 7 bases in between. The length of the CDR3 is 11 residues.

The chain recombines TRBV12-5 with TRBJ2-1; D is unclear. CDR3 length: 13 residues. Germline CDR1 is LGHNT and CDR2 is FRNRAP. V dropped 1 base and J dropped 11 bases, with 12 bases sitting between them. In DNA, the CDR3 is TGTGCTAGTGGTTTGGACCCGGGTTCTAAGCAGTTCTTC. Protein product: CASGLDPGSKQFF.

In nucleotides, the CDR3 is TGTGCCAGCAGCTCAGGACCCCTTGGTCCGTATTTT. Translating gives CASSSGPLGPYF. The J gene is TRBJ2-3, the V gene TRBV13; no firm D call. Germline V gene lookup returns CDR1 PRHDT and CDR2 FYEKMQ (reference sequence). The V end lost 4 bases, the J end lost 14 bases, and 16 bases lay between the germline ends. The CDR3 totals 12 residues.

This clone was counted only a few times. The chain is built from TRBV7-9 and TRBJ1-6; D possibly corresponds to TRBD1 (5 bases). The V and J ends lost 8 bases and 1 base respectively, with 12 bases between them. CDR1 and CDR2 (germline): SEHNR, FQNEAQ (reference sequence). The CDR3 consists of 15 residues. As DNA, the CDR3 is TGTGCCAGCCATGGCGGGGGTTCCTATAATTCACCCCTCCACTTT. Protein sequence: CASHGGGSYNSPLHF. The entire variable domain, with the rest obtained from reference TRBV7-9 and TRBJ1-6, is as follows: DTGVSQNPRHKITKRGQNVTFRCDPISEHNRLYWYRQTLGQGPEFLTYFQNEAQLEKSRLLSDRFSAERPKGSFSTLEIQRTEQGDSAMYLCASHGGGSYNSPLHFGNGTRLTVT.

The chain recombines TRBV28 with TRBJ1-2; TRBD1 aligns across 8 bases. The CDR3 consists of 11 residues. Germline CDR1 MDHEN, CDR2 SYDVKM. The junction had 2 bases not matched to a gene; V was cut back by 6 bases and J by 8 bases. In DNA, the CDR3 is TGTGCCAGCAGACGGGACAGGGGCTACACCTTC. This encodes CASRRDRGYTF.

V is TRBV7-9 and J is TRBJ2-1, with D uncertain. This CDR3 is 15 amino acids long. The germline V gene encodes CDR1 SEHNR and CDR2 FQNEAQ (reference sequence). Trimming shortened V by 5 bases and J by 9 bases, and 20 bases separated the two germline ends. DNA of the CDR3: TGTGCCAGCAGCCCCCCCACCGCCAATGTGGCTGAGCAGTTCTTC. Translated: CASSPPTANVAEQFF. Looking up the rest from reference TRBV7-9 and TRBJ2-1 gives the full variable domain: DTGVSQNPRHKITKRGQNVTFRCDPISEHNRLYWYRQTLGQGPEFLTYFQNEAQLEKSRLLSDRFSAERPKGSFSTLEIQRTEQGDSAMYLCASSPPTANVAEQFFGPGTRLTVL.

This clone occurred once. J is TRBJ2-1 and V is TRBV30, with D possibly TRBD2 on 6 matching bases. The length of the CDR3 is 14 residues. CDR1 GTSNPN and CDR2 SVGIG come from the germline V gene (reference sequence). V lost 4 bases and J lost 3, with 13 bases in between. The CDR3 is CAWTWGVGYNEQFF. In DNA form, the CDR3 reads TGTGCCTGGACGTGGGGGGTAGGCTACAATGAGCAGTTCTTC.

V gene TRBV9 combines with J gene TRBJ2-3, with D hard to call. Germline loops: CDR1 SGDLS, CDR2 YYNGEE. The CDR3 length is 15 residues. The V and J ends lost 3 bases and 2 bases respectively, with 13 bases between them. CDR3 amino acids: CASSGSEGYTDTQYF. The CDR3 nucleotides are TGTGCCAGCAGCGGAAGCGAAGGGTACACAGATACGCAGTATTTT.

The chain recombines TRBV30 with TRBJ2-3; 7 nucleotides align to TRBD2. Losses at the gene ends were 1 base for V and 2 bases for J; bases not matched to a gene: 9. The CDR3 is 16 residues long. Germline CDR1 reads GTSNPN; CDR2 reads SVGIG (reference sequence). The DNA of the CDR3 is TGTGCCTGGAGTGGGGGGGGATACCCTACCACAGATACGCAGTATTTT. Translating gives CAWSGGGYPTTDTQYF. Variable domain in full (rest from reference TRBV30 and TRBJ2-3): SQTIHQWPATLVQPVGSPLSLECTVEGTSNPNLYWYRQAAGRGLQLLFYSVGIGQISSEVPQNLSASRPQDRQFILSSKKLLLSDSGFYLCAWSGGGYPTTDTQYFGPGTRLTVL.

This chain connects TRBV23-1 to TRBJ1-4; 7 bases are a match to TRBD1. TRBV23-1 is an ORF, and what it does is uncertain. This CDR3 has 15 residues. Unmatched junction bases numbered 7, after V lost 0 bases and J lost 9 bases. Here the CDR3 reads CASSQSETGNKKLFF. CDR3 sequence (DNA): TGCGCCAGCAGTCAATCCGAGACAGGGAACAAAAAACTGTTTTTT.

This clone turned up a few times. CDR3 residues: CASSPTGRNGNSPLHF. The CDR3, as DNA: TGTGCCAGTAGTCCCACAGGGCGTAACGGTAATTCACCCCTCCACTTT. V gene TRBV19 combines with J gene TRBJ1-6; D is possibly TRBD1 (6 bases). V lost 5 bases, J lost 6 bases, and 17 bases lay in between. Germline CDR1 is LNHDA and CDR2 is SQIVND (reference sequence). The CDR3 covers 16 residues. The full variable domain, completed using reference TRBV19 and TRBJ1-6, is DGGITQSPKYLFRKEGQNVTLSCEQNLNHDAMYWYRQDPGQGLRLIYYSQIVNDFQKGDIAEGYSVSREKKESFPLTVTSAQKNPTAFYLCASSPTGRNGNSPLHFGNGTRLTVT.

There are a few counts of this clone. This rearrangement joins TRBV29-1 to TRBJ2-1; a possible D gene is TRBD1 (6 bases). The CDR3 sequence is 15 residues long. Germline CDR1 reads SQVTM; CDR2 reads ANQGSEA. Trimming removed 0 bases at V and 3 bases at J, with 12 bases between. CDR3 sequence (DNA): TGCAGCGTTGAAGAGGGGGCACACTTCTACAATGAGCAGTTCTTC. Translation: CSVEEGAHFYNEQFF.

The CDR3 protein is CSVRGDSGVVAEAFF. As DNA, the CDR3 is TGCAGCGTCCGCGGGGACTCCGGTGTTGTGGCCGAAGCTTTCTTT. This chain uses TRBV29-1 with TRBJ1-1, with a tentative D call TRBD1 (5 bases). Germline V CDR1 and CDR2: SQVTM, ANQGSEA. V lost 6 bases and J 8 bases, leaving 25 bases between the germline ends. CDR3 length: 15 amino acids.

This clone was counted a single time. The genes are TRBV18 and TRBJ1-5; TRBD1 matches at 7 bases. The CDR3 has 15 residues. The germline V gene has CDR1 KGHSH and CDR2 LQKENI. V shed 3 bases, J shed 7 bases, and the junction held 9 bases outside the gene matches. The CDR3 loop is CASSPRTGAEQPQHF. The CDR3 DNA follows: TGTGCCAGCTCACCCCGTACAGGGGCGGAGCAGCCCCAGCATTTT.

The sample holds one count of this clone. The chain couples TRBV25-1 to TRBJ2-5; D uncertain. Germline assignment: CDR1 MGHDK and CDR2 SYGVNS. The CDR3 has 10 amino acids. V lost 4 bases to trimming and J lost 4 bases, with 1 base between them. CDR3 nucleotides: TGTGCCAGCAGTGGAGAGACCCAGTACTTC. It encodes CASSGETQYF. Supplemented by reference TRBV25-1 and TRBJ2-5, the full variable domain reads EADIYQTPRYLVIGTGKKITLECSQTMGHDKMYWYQQDPGMELHLIHYSYGVNSTEKGDLSSESTVSRIRTEHFPLTLESARPSHTSQYLCASSGETQYFGPGTRLLVL.

This clone has just one count. V gene TRBV5-1 combines with J gene TRBJ2-3; maybe TRBD2 (6 bases). Trimming removed 1 base from V and 4 bases from J, with 19 bases in between. This CDR3 has 17 amino acids. CDR1 is SGHRS, CDR2 YFSETQ, per germline. The CDR3 sequence is CASSLRGPPGLADTQYF. The CDR3 DNA reads TGCGCCAGCAGCTTGCGGGGTCCCCCGGGACTGGCAGATACGCAGTATTTT. Variable domain in full (rest from reference TRBV5-1 and TRBJ2-3): KAGVTQTPRYLIKTRGQQVTLSCSPISGHRSVSWYQQTPGQGLQFLFEYFSETQRNKGNFPGRFSGRQFSNSRSEMNVSTLELGDSALYLCASSLRGPPGLADTQYFGPGTRLTVL.

The J gene is TRBJ2-1, the V gene TRBV14; 7 bases are shared with TRBD2. The CDR3 is 16 residues long. The germline CDR1 and CDR2 sequences are SGHDN and FVKESK. Germline trimming cut 5 bases from V and 2 bases from J; bases unmatched to any gene: 9. CDR3 sequence: CASSARAGWAYNEQFF. The CDR3 nucleotides are TGTGCCAGCAGCGCCCGAGCGGGGTGGGCCTACAATGAGCAGTTCTTC.

The chain combines TRBV2 with TRBJ1-2; TRBD1 matches at 7 bases. The germline V gene encodes CDR1 SNHLY and CDR2 FYNNEI. V dropped 7 bases and J dropped 6; count of bases not matched to a gene: 8. The CDR3 spans 13 residues. Here the CDR3 reads CASTKQGIHGYTF. CDR3 DNA sequence: TGTGCCAGCACTAAACAGGGGATCCATGGCTACACCTTC.

This chain links TRBV2 with TRBJ1-5; D gene ambiguous. V lost 3 bases and J lost 5, with 8 bases in between. The germline gives CDR1 SNHLY, CDR2 FYNNEI. This CDR3 contains 13 residues. CDR3 residues: CASSDWKHQPQHF. CDR3 bases: TGTGCCAGCAGTGATTGGAAACATCAGCCCCAGCATTTT.

The CDR3 bases are TGTGCCAGCAGCTTTGGGTCGGGGGCGGTTGGGACAGATACGCAGTATTTT. Encoded protein: CASSFGSGAVGTDTQYF. V and J are TRBV7-6 and TRBJ2-3, with D possibly called TRBD1 or TRBD2 (6 bases each). Trimming took off 3 bases at V and 3 bases at J, with 19 bases between the two ends. CDR1 and CDR2 (germline): SGHVS, FNYEAQ. The CDR3 runs to 17 residues.

The chain recombines TRBV5-6 with TRBJ2-7; a possible D gene is TRBD2 (6 bases). Germline CDR1 and CDR2: SGHDT and YYEEEE. With 4 bases removed from V and 7 bases from J, the gap between germline ends came to 12 bases. The CDR3 contains 12 residues. The CDR3: CASSPGTPEQYF. CDR3 bases: TGTGCCAGCAGCCCTGGGACTCCGGAGCAGTACTTC.

This clone was found many times. Different DNA sequences within this sample yield the same CDR3. The gene calls are TRBV27 and TRBJ1-1, with TRBD1 as a possible D gene (6 bases). V was shortened by 6 bases and J by 1 base, with 6 bases between the two germline ends. The CDR3 has 12 residues. CDR1 is MNHEY, CDR2 SMNVEV, per germline (reference sequence). CDR3 DNA sequence: TGTGCCAGCAGGACAGGGAACACTGAAGCTTTCTTT. Translating it yields CASRTGNTEAFF.

This chain connects TRBV7-9 to TRBJ2-7; D not certain. Germline CDR1 SEHNR, CDR2 FQNEAQ (reference sequence). The V end was cut by 5 bases, the J end by 4 bases, with 12 bases between. The CDR3 runs to 13 residues. CDR3 bases: TGTGCCAGCAGCCAAGCCATTGATTACGAGCAGTACTTC. This codes for CASSQAIDYEQYF.

This chain connects TRBV5-6 to TRBJ2-7; TRBD1 agrees at 8 bases. This CDR3 comprises 14 residues. Germline lookup yields CDR1 SGHDT and CDR2 YYEEEE. Trimming took 2 bases from V and 3 from J; bases not matched to a gene: 4. As DNA, the CDR3 is TGTGCCAGCAGCTTCGGACAGGGTAACTACGAGCAGTACTTC. Protein product: CASSFGQGNYEQYF.

This chain links TRBV27 with TRBJ2-3; D perhaps matches TRBD1 (6 bases). The CDR3 is 15 residues long. Germline V gene sequence: CDR1 MNHEY, CDR2 SMNVEV (reference sequence). V gave up 6 bases and J gave up 2 bases, with 15 bases separating them. In DNA, the CDR3 is TGTGCCAGCAGAACACAGGGTCTCCCCACAGATACGCAGTATTTT. It is translated as CASRTQGLPTDTQYF.

The genes are TRBV6-1 and TRBJ1-1; D is ambiguous. Germline assignment: CDR1 MNHNS and CDR2 SASEGT. Deletions cut 2 bases from V and 0 bases from J, with 13 bases between. This CDR3 is built from 16 residues. In DNA form, the CDR3 reads TGTGCCAGCAGTGAAACTATGGGCGGAATGAACACTGAAGCTTTCTTT. The encoded protein is CASSETMGGMNTEAFF.

The rearrangement links TRBV30 to TRBJ1-2; D not certain. Trimming took 1 base from V and 7 from J, leaving 4 bases between them. The V gene's germline CDR1 is GTSNPN and CDR2 SVGIG (reference sequence). The CDR3 is made up of 10 amino acids. This CDR3 is CAWSDSGYTF. Written as DNA, the CDR3 is TGTGCCTGGAGTGACTCTGGCTACACCTTC. Looking up the rest from reference TRBV30 and TRBJ1-2 gives the full variable domain: SQTIHQWPATLVQPVGSPLSLECTVEGTSNPNLYWYRQAAGRGLQLLFYSVGIGQISSEVPQNLSASRPQDRQFILSSKKLLLSDSGFYLCAWSDSGYTFGSGTRLTVV.

On this clone itself: Additional DNA sequences in this sample encode the identical CDR3. The chain employs TRBV19 and TRBJ1-5, with no clear D. The CDR3 covers 12 residues. Trimming removed 1 base at V and 7 bases at J, with 5 bases between. The germline CDR1 and CDR2 sequences are LNHDA and SQIVND (reference sequence). CDR3: CASSIGLQPQHF. The CDR3 bases are TGTGCCAGTAGTATAGGCTTGCAGCCCCAGCATTTT.

This clone was counted only a few times. The CDR3 is CASSSQTVSGSQPQHF. The CDR3 DNA follows: TGTGCCAGCAGCTCCCAGACAGTAAGTGGTAGTCAGCCCCAGCATTTT. This chain joins TRBV7-9 and TRBJ1-5; TRBD1 is a possible D gene (5 bases). The V end was cut by 4 bases, the J end by 6 bases, with 19 bases between. This CDR3 contains 16 residues. Germline CDR1 and CDR2: SEHNR and FQNEAQ (reference sequence).